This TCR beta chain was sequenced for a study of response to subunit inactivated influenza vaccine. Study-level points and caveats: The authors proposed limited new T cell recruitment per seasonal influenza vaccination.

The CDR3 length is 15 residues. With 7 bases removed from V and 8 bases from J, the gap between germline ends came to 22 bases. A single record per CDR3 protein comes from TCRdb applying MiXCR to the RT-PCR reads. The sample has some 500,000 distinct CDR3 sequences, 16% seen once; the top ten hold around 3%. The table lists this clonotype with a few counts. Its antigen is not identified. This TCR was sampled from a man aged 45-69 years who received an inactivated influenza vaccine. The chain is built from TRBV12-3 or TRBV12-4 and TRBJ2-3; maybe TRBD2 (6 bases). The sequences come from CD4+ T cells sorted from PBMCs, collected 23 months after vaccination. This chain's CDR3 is CASTMVGRGVGTQYF. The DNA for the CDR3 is TGTGCCAGCACCATGGTGGGGCGGGGTGTGGGTACGCAGTATTTT.